A single sample is the source of the 20 T cell receptor beta chains below, sequenced in a study of blood T cell repertoires in COVID-19. Method: immunoSEQ multiplex PCR; TCRdb's copy keeps in-frame clones and lacks some. Of about 300,000 clones listed, roughly 86% are singletons. The sample taken for sequencing was PBMCs or T cells enriched from blood (not recorded which). Source of these receptors: a young woman who had recovered from COVID-19.

The V and J genes are TRBV2 and TRBJ1-1; 8 nucleotides line up with TRBD1. V lost 7 bases to trimming and J lost 6 bases; unmatched junction nucleotides: 10. The CDR3 is made up of 14 amino acids. Germline V CDR1 and CDR2: SNHLY, FYNNEI. This CDR3 is CASMPGQEFAEAFF. For the CDR3, the DNA is TGTGCCAGCATGCCGGGACAGGAATTCGCTGAAGCTTTCTTT.

In DNA form, the CDR3 reads TGTGCCAGCAGCTTGGCCGGTGAGGCACACACCATATATTTT. Translating it yields CASSLAGEAHTIYF. This chain joins TRBV5-6 and TRBJ1-3; no clear D gene. This CDR3 comprises 14 residues. V lost 0 bases and J lost 8, with 12 bases in between. Germline V gene data show CDR1 as SGHDT and CDR2 as YYEEEE.

The chain links TRBV11-3 to TRBJ1-5, with D tentatively TRBD1 (6 bases). CDR1 is SGHNT and CDR2 is YENEEA in the germline V gene. The CDR3 is 20 amino acids. V was clipped by 0 bases and J by 2 bases, with 23 bases between them. CDR3 in amino acids: CASSLEFSGHNSGGNQPQHF. In DNA form, the CDR3 reads TGTGCCAGCAGCTTAGAATTCTCGGGACACAACTCAGGGGGCAATCAGCCCCAGCATTTT.

This sequence joins TRBV7-8 and TRBJ1-2; 7 nucleotides align to TRBD1. Germline V gene lookup returns CDR1 SGHVS and CDR2 FQNEAQ. Trimming took 5 bases from V and 2 from J; bases not matched to a gene: 5. CDR3 length: 14 residues. The CDR3 bases are TGTGCCAGCAGCAGGGGGCGGACAAACTATGGCTACACCTTC. This encodes CASSRGRTNYGYTF.

The chain combines TRBV5-5 with TRBJ1-5, with 8 bases fitting TRBD1. This CDR3 has 15 residues. V gave up 3 bases and J gave up 9 bases; unmatched junction bases: 11. Germline-derived CDR1 and CDR2 are SGHKS and YYEKEE (reference sequence). The CDR3 reads CASSSTGEPAGPQHF. The CDR3, as DNA: TGTGCCAGCAGCTCGACAGGGGAGCCGGCTGGGCCCCAGCATTTT.

J is TRBJ2-3 and V is TRBV30, with 11 bases lining up with TRBD2. CDR1 and CDR2 from the germline V gene are GTSNPN and SVGIG (reference sequence). The CDR3 totals 18 residues. V was clipped by 4 bases and J by 3 bases; unmatched bases: 15. The DNA for the CDR3 is TGTGCCTGGACCCGGGCTAGCGGGAGGTTGGGACGAACAGATACGCAGTATTTT. Translated: CAWTRASGRLGRTDTQYF.

This chain links TRBV28 with TRBJ2-2; a weak D match, TRBD1 (5 bases). Germline lookup yields CDR1 MDHEN and CDR2 SYDVKM. The CDR3 loop spans 12 amino acids. The CDR3 protein is CAISTGWGELFF. In nucleotides, the CDR3 is TGTGCTATATCAACAGGCTGGGGGGAGCTGTTTTTT.

The genes are TRBV6-1 and TRBJ2-7; 7 bases align to TRBD1. The germline CDR1 and CDR2 sequences are MNHNS and SASEGT. Unmatched junction bases numbered 7, after V lost 2 bases and J lost 0 bases. The CDR3 extends over 16 amino acids. The CDR3 nucleotides are TGTGCCAGCAGTGAAACTACAGGGGCTAGCTCCTACGAGCAGTACTTC. Its protein product is CASSETTGASSYEQYF.

The chain couples TRBV7-6 to TRBJ2-4; 11 bases match TRBD1. V was clipped by 5 bases and J by 7 bases; unmatched bases: 13. The CDR3 has 17 residues. The germline gives CDR1 SGHVS, CDR2 FNYEAQ. CDR3 nucleotide sequence: TGTGCCAGCAGCCCGGGGACAGGGGGGACCGTGGGGAACATTCAGTACTTC. Protein product: CASSPGTGGTVGNIQYF.

The chain uses TRBV30 and TRBJ2-1; 8 bases map to TRBD2. With V trimmed by 5 bases and J by 1 base, 4 bases remained unmatched. Germline assignment: CDR1 GTSNPN and CDR2 SVGIG (reference sequence). This CDR3 is built from 14 residues. CDR3 sequence reads: CAWSAGDSYNEQFF. DNA of the CDR3: TGTGCCTGGTCAGCGGGAGATTCCTACAATGAGCAGTTCTTC. The entire variable domain, with the rest obtained from reference TRBV30 and TRBJ2-1, is as follows: SQTIHQWPATLVQPVGSPLSLECTVEGTSNPNLYWYRQAAGRGLQLLFYSVGIGQISSEVPQNLSASRPQDRQFILSSKKLLLSDSGFYLCAWSAGDSYNEQFFGPGTRLTVL.

The chain joins TRBV5-1 to TRBJ2-2, with TRBD2 as a possible D gene (6 bases). The CDR3 loop spans 16 amino acids. Between the trimmed V and J ends, which lost 4 bases and 5 bases, there was a span of 18 bases. Germline V gene sequence: CDR1 SGHRS, CDR2 YFSETQ. CDR3 nucleotide sequence: TGCGCCAGCAGCCCCTTGTTAGGGGCGGGAACCGGGGAGCTGTTTTTT. Its translation: CASSPLLGAGTGELFF.

This sequence joins TRBV7-2 and TRBJ2-3, with 13 bases that match TRBD2. V shed 1 base and J 2 bases; nucleotides not matched to a gene: 6. The V gene's germline CDR1 is SGHTA and CDR2 FQGNSA. The CDR3 is 18 residues long. CDR3 protein: CASSLGGGLAGNTDTQYF. The DNA for the CDR3 is TGTGCCAGCAGCTTAGGAGGGGGACTAGCGGGGAACACAGATACGCAGTATTTT.

The chain uses TRBV4-1 and TRBJ2-5, with 10 bases aligning to TRBD2. The CDR3 contains 15 residues. Losses at the gene ends were 3 bases for V and 5 bases for J; bases not matched to a gene: 6. CDR1 MGHRA and CDR2 YSYEKL come from the germline V gene. CDR3: CASSQVAGGVETQYF. In DNA, the CDR3 is TGCGCCAGCAGCCAGGTAGCGGGGGGCGTGGAGACCCAGTACTTC.

The chain links TRBV7-9 to TRBJ2-7; tentative D call: TRBD1 (6 bases). V lost 3 bases and J 9 bases, leaving 18 bases between the germline ends. The germline gives CDR1 SEHNR, CDR2 FQNEAQ (reference sequence). The CDR3 is made up of 14 amino acids. The CDR3 reads CASSLSDRSLGQYF. CDR3 nucleotides: TGTGCCAGCAGCTTGTCTGACAGGTCGTTGGGGCAGTACTTC.

This chain uses TRBV5-1 with TRBJ2-3; the D gene is possibly TRBD2 (5 bases). Germline V lookup: CDR1 SGHRS, CDR2 YFSETQ. Deletions cut 4 bases from V and 1 base from J, with 16 bases between. The CDR3 totals 16 residues. CDR3 nucleotide sequence: TGCGCCAGCAGCACGGAACTAGTTTTGGGCACAGATACGCAGTATTTT. Protein sequence: CASSTELVLGTDTQYF. Drawing the rest from reference TRBV5-1 and TRBJ2-3, the complete variable domain is KAGVTQTPRYLIKTRGQQVTLSCSPISGHRSVSWYQQTPGQGLQFLFEYFSETQRNKGNFPGRFSGRQFSNSRSEMNVSTLELGDSALYLCASSTELVLGTDTQYFGPGTRLTVL.

The chain has TRBV9 and TRBJ2-5; 8 nucleotides agree with TRBD2. V gave up 3 bases and J gave up 4 bases; unmatched junction bases: 11. The CDR3 is made up of 16 amino acids. Germline loops: CDR1 SGDLS, CDR2 YYNGEE. This CDR3 is CASSGGREEVPETQYF. CDR3 bases: TGTGCCAGCAGCGGGGGGCGGGAGGAGGTGCCAGAGACCCAGTACTTC.

The chain has TRBV6-4 and TRBJ2-1; 11 bases fit TRBD2. V trimming: 3 bases; J trimming: 10 bases; junction bases outside the gene matches: 8. Germline-derived CDR1 and CDR2 are MRHNA and SNTAGT. The CDR3 is 15 amino acids. CDR3 loop: CASSELAGARGEQFF. CDR3 in DNA: TGTGCCAGCAGTGAACTAGCGGGGGCCCGAGGCGAGCAGTTCTTC.

The chain couples TRBV9 to TRBJ1-3; perhaps TRBD1 as D (6 bases). Germline CDR1 reads SGDLS; CDR2 reads YYNGEE. V lost 3 bases to trimming and J lost 2 bases, with 18 bases between them. This CDR3 has 17 residues. CDR3 DNA: TGTGCCAGCAGCGCCCAAGGGGGGGCGTTTACTGGAAACACCATATATTTT. Its translation: CASSAQGGAFTGNTIYF. The full variable domain, with the rest looked up from reference TRBV9 and TRBJ1-3, is DSGVTQTPKHLITATGQRVTLRCSPRSGDLSVYWYQQSLDQGLQFLIQYYNGEERAKGNILERFSAQQFPDLHSELNLSSLELGDSALYFCASSAQGGAFTGNTIYFGEGSWLTVV.

The J gene is TRBJ1-1, the V gene TRBV9; 8 nucleotides line up with TRBD1. Trimming removed 3 bases from V and 5 bases from J; junction bases left unmatched: 6. Germline CDR1 reads SGDLS; CDR2 reads YYNGEE. The CDR3 totals 14 residues. CDR3 in DNA: TGTGCCAGCAGCGCAGGGGGCGCTGGGACTGAAGCTTTCTTT. Protein product: CASSAGGAGTEAFF.

The V gene is TRBV27, the J gene TRBJ1-6; 10 bases align to TRBD1. The J segment lost 11 bases and the V segment lost 8 bases, leaving 9 bases of the junction unmatched. Germline CDR1 reads MNHEY; CDR2 reads SMNVEV (reference sequence). The CDR3 extends over 14 amino acids. This CDR3 is CASALRQGATPLHF. DNA for the CDR3: TGTGCCAGCGCCCTGAGACAGGGGGCAACACCCCTCCACTTT.